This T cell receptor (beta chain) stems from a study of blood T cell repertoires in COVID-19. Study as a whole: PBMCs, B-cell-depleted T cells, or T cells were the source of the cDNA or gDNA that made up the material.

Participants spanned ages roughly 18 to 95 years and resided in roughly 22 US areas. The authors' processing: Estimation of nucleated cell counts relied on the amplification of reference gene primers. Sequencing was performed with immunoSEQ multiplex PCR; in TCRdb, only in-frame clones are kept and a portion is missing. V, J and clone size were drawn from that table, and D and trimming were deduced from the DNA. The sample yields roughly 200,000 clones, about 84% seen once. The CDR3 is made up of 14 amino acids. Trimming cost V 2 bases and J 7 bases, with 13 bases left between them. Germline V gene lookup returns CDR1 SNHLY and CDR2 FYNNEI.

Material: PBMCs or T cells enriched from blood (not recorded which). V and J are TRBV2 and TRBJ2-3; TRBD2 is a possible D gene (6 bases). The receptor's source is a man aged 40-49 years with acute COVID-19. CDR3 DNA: TGTGCCAGCAGTGAATTCGGGAGTTGGTATACGCAGTATTTT. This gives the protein CASSEFGSWYTQYF.